This TCR beta chain was retrieved from a study of blood T cell repertoires in COVID-19. Study information: Both acute and convalescent COVID-19 samples were obtained from the United States, Italy and Spain.

The length of the CDR3 is 17 residues. After removal of 4 bases from V and 5 bases from J, the junction contained 14 bases not matched to a gene. From germline, CDR1 is MGHRA and CDR2 YSYEKL. The protocol was immunoSEQ multiplex PCR, while the TCRdb copy is restricted to in-frame clones and leaves out a portion. In the table there are approximately 300,000 clones, less than 85% of which are singletons. The origin of this receptor is a woman under 40 who had been exposed to COVID-19. This chain joins TRBV4-1 and TRBJ2-3; 8 nucleotides agree with TRBD2. Sequenced: PBMCs or T cells enriched from blood (not recorded which). The CDR3 sequence: CASSRIGTRSSQDTQYF. The CDR3 DNA reads as TGCGCCAGCAGCCGCATCGGGACTAGGTCGTCGCAAGATACGCAGTATTTT.